This is a list of T cell receptor beta chains from one sample in a study of T cell repertoires in cytomegalovirus infection. TCRdb fed the reads into MiXCR, producing one record per CDR3 protein. The sample shows 45,000 to 75,000 distinct CDR3 sequences, around 34% of them seen only once. The antigens of these receptors remain unknown. The sample was PBMCs, sequenced either directly or after in vitro stimulation (not recorded which). The origin of the receptors is a human donor in good health (CMV status not recorded). Some clones in this sample may be carry-over from other donors' samples. The CDR3 runs from the conserved cysteine through the conserved F or W. D genes are given only for firm matches. Clone size appears in some rows only: once, few, many, or a class for an expanded clone.

TRBD2	TRBV6-2/TRBV6-3	TRBJ2-7	few	CASNQREGAYEQYF	TGTGCCAGCAACCAGCGGGAGGGGGCCTACGAGCAGTACTTC
TRBD1	TRBV6-1	TRBJ2-7	few	CASQDLQGDLYEQYF	TGTGCCAGCCAAGACCTACAGGGGGACTTGTACGAGCAGTACTTC
.	TRBV18	TRBJ1-5	.	CASSPNGGGDQPQHF	TGTGCCAGCTCACCCAACGGGGGGGGAGATCAGCCCCAGCATTTT
.	TRBV7-8	TRBJ2-7	.	CASSDEIYEQYF	TGTGCCAGCAGCGACGAAATCTACGAGCAGTACTTC
.	TRBV7-9	TRBJ2-7	many	CASSLGGQSYEQYF	TGTGCCAGCAGCTTAGGGGGACAATCCTACGAGCAGTACTTC
.	TRBV6-1	TRBJ1-1	few	CASTPLEYTEAFF	TGTGCCAGCACCCCATTAGAGTACACTGAAGCTTTCTTT
TRBD1	TRBV7-9	TRBJ1-2	few	CASSLAGTGNYGYTF	TGTGCCAGCAGCTTAGCGGGGACAGGGAACTATGGCTACACCTTC
TRBD2	TRBV4-1	TRBJ2-1	.	CASATSGMPPREQFF	TGCGCCAGCGCCACTAGCGGGATGCCCCCTCGGGAGCAGTTCTTC
.	TRBV7-9	TRBJ1-5	.	CASTRDTGQPQHF	TGTGCCAGCACCCGTGATACAGGGCAGCCCCAGCATTTT
.	TRBV7-9	TRBJ2-7	.	CASSFSGPTYEQYF	TGTGCCAGCAGCTTCAGCGGGCCAACCTACGAGCAGTACTTC
.	TRBV7-2	TRBJ2-7	many	CASSPRGGRNEQYF	TGTGCCAGCAGCCCCCGAGGGGGGAGGAACGAGCAGTACTTC
.	TRBV12-3/TRBV12-4	TRBJ2-7	many	CASSLGWDGASYEQYF	TGTGCCAGCAGTTTAGGTTGGGACGGTGCATCCTACGAGCAGTACTTC
.	TRBV12-3/TRBV12-4	TRBJ2-3	few	CASSPGVPDTQYF	TGTGCCAGCAGTCCCGGAGTCCCAGATACGCAGTATTTT
.	TRBV5-1	TRBJ1-3	.	CASSLAGRSGNTIYF	TGCGCCAGCAGCTTGGCCGGACGCTCTGGAAACACCATATATTTT
.	TRBV7-2	TRBJ2-1	many	CASSLVGSSGYNEQFF	TGTGCCAGCAGCTTAGTGGGGAGCAGTGGCTACAATGAGCAGTTCTTC
.	TRBV12-3/TRBV12-4	TRBJ2-1	.	CASSWDGLEQFF	TGTGCCAGCAGCTGGGACGGCTTGGAGCAGTTCTTC
.	TRBV7-2	TRBJ1-6	.	CASSSIRGNSPLHF	TGTGCCAGCAGCTCTATAAGGGGTAATTCACCCCTCCACTTT
.	TRBV6-1	TRBJ2-5	few	CASSTPETQYF	TGTGCCAGCAGTACCCCTGAGACCCAGTACTTC
.	TRBV27	TRBJ2-1	.	CASSSSGTYNEQFF	TGTGCCAGCAGTTCATCAGGTACCTACAATGAGCAGTTCTTC
.	TRBV19	TRBJ2-1	.	CASSISRGRSSYNEQFF	TGTGCCAGTAGTATAAGTAGGGGCCGAAGCTCCTACAATGAGCAGTTCTTC
.	TRBV9	TRBJ2-1	.	CASSVGSSDQNEQFF	TGTGCCAGCAGCGTTGGGTCTAGCGATCAAAATGAGCAGTTCTTC
.	TRBV6-2/TRBV6-3	TRBJ2-7	.	CATEGQGMYEQYF	TGTGCCACCGAGGGGCAAGGGATGTACGAGCAGTACTTC
TRBD2	TRBV19	TRBJ2-3	.	CASSIAGLAGNTDTQYF	TGTGCCAGTAGTATCGCCGGTTTAGCGGGGAACACAGATACGCAGTATTTT
.	TRBV7-7	TRBJ2-6	few	CASSLDGANVLTF	TGTGCCAGCAGCTTAGATGGGGCCAACGTCCTGACTTTC
TRBD2	TRBV19	TRBJ2-7	.	CASSISSGSYEQYF	TGTGCCAGTAGTATTTCTAGCGGGAGTTACGAGCAGTACTTC
.	TRBV12-3/TRBV12-4	TRBJ2-1	few	CASSPWSAEQFF	TGTGCCAGCAGTCCGTGGTCGGCTGAGCAGTTCTTC
TRBD2	TRBV20-1	TRBJ2-3	.	CSATSSGQNTDTQYF	TGCAGTGCAACCTCTAGCGGTCAGAACACAGATACGCAGTATTTT
.	TRBV28	TRBJ2-5	.	CASSFKDGPQETQYF	TGTGCCAGCAGTTTTAAAGATGGACCGCAAGAGACCCAGTACTTC
.	TRBV27	TRBJ2-5	.	CASSLWSPQETQYF	TGTGCCAGCAGCCTCTGGTCCCCCCAAGAGACCCAGTACTTC
TRBD1	TRBV28	TRBJ1-2	.	CASSPGGTGGGGYTF	TGTGCCAGCAGTCCGGGGGGGACAGGGGGGGGTGGCTACACCTTC
.	TRBV3-1	TRBJ1-4	.	CASSQDGLRVFF	TGTGCCAGCAGCCAAGATGGGCTTCGAGTGTTTTTT
.	TRBV7-9	TRBJ1-6	few	CASSLPISGSPLHF	TGTGCCAGCAGCCTCCCGATTTCGGGCTCACCCCTCCACTTT
.	TRBV11-2	TRBJ2-3	.	CASSLGAVTDTQYF	TGTGCCAGCAGCTTAGGGGCCGTAACAGATACGCAGTATTTT
.	TRBV12-3/TRBV12-4	TRBJ2-1	once	CASRGGGRIHEQFF	TGTGCCAGCAGGGGGGGCGGGAGAATCCATGAGCAGTTCTTC
.	TRBV12-3/TRBV12-4	TRBJ2-1	.	CASIGGVIGNEQFF	TGTGCCAGCATTGGCGGGGTGATTGGCAATGAGCAGTTCTTC
TRBD1	TRBV9	TRBJ1-5	.	CASSVGQGRNQPQHF	TGTGCCAGCAGCGTAGGACAGGGACGCAATCAGCCCCAGCATTTT
.	TRBV6-5	TRBJ1-3	.	CASSATQGTAGNTIYF	TGTGCCAGCAGCGCTACCCAGGGTACTGCTGGAAACACCATATATTTT
TRBD2	TRBV20-1	TRBJ2-1	few	CSVTVRASGSSYEQFF	TGCAGTGTCACCGTGAGGGCTAGCGGGAGCTCTTATGAGCAGTTCTTC
.	TRBV7-9	TRBJ1-1	.	CASSLRGSRTEAFF	TGTGCCAGCAGCTTACGGGGATCACGGACTGAAGCTTTCTTT